The 7 T cell receptor beta chains given below trace back to one sample, sequenced in a study of Ad26.COV2.S vaccination and SARS-CoV-2 variants. The treatment is: 15 to 20 received Ad26.COV2.S at low or high dose, single or two shots; a few received placebo; per-sample allocation not given. The samples were gathered on day 63 after the first injection of vaccine or placebo. Sequencing used immunoSEQ multiplex PCR; TCRdb keeps in-frame clones, though not all of them. This table has 500,000 or so clones, roughly nine tenths appearing once. The specimen comprised peripheral blood, sampled in a trial of Ad26.COV2.S vaccine versus placebo. The receptors stem from a person between 18 and 65 years old who received the Ad26.COV2.S COVID-19 vaccine or a placebo.

V gene TRBV10-3 combines with J gene TRBJ1-3, with D unresolved. V was clipped by 10 bases and J by 4 bases, with 17 bases between them. CDR3 size: 14 residues. Germline loops: CDR1 ENHRY, CDR2 SYGVKD. The CDR3 here is CATTTPPLGNTIYF. The DNA of the CDR3 is TGTGCCACGACAACCCCCCCCTTAGGAAACACCATATATTTT.

The chain carries TRBV5-1 and TRBJ2-7, with D perhaps given as TRBD1 or TRBD2 (6 bases each). Per germline, CDR1 SGHRS and CDR2 YFSETQ. The CDR3 has 14 amino acids. With 4 bases removed from V and 3 bases from J, the gap between germline ends came to 14 bases. The CDR3 DNA sequence: TGCGCCAGCAGCCCGGGGGACACCAACTACGAGCAGTACTTC. It translates to CASSPGDTNYEQYF.

The CDR3 reads CSVDRVDSYNEQFF. CDR3 nucleotides: TGCAGCGTAGACAGGGTGGACTCCTACAATGAGCAGTTCTTC. This chain uses TRBV29-1 with TRBJ2-1, with TRBD1 identical over 7 bases. CDR1 is SQVTM, CDR2 ANQGSEA, per germline. This CDR3 spans 14 amino acids. Trimming took 6 bases from V and 0 from J; bases not matched to a gene: 5.

Concerning this clone itself: Other DNA sequences in this specimen translate into the identical CDR3. The DNA of the CDR3 is TGTGCCAGCAGTTTATTAGGGGGTGGCAATCAGCCCCAGCATTTT. Its protein product is CASSLLGGGNQPQHF. The chain employs TRBV28 and TRBJ1-5, with a tentative D call TRBD1 (6 bases). CDR3 length equals 15 residues. The V gene's germline CDR1 is MDHEN and CDR2 SYDVKM. V gave up 1 base and J gave up 2 bases, with 9 bases separating them. The full variable domain, in which reference TRBV28 and TRBJ1-5 provide the parts outside the CDR3, is DVKVTQSSRYLVKRTGEKVFLECVQDMDHENMFWYRQDPGLGLRLIYFSYDVKMKEKGDIPEGYSVSREKKERFSLILESASTNQTSMYLCASSLLGGGNQPQHFGDGTRLSIL.

The chain is built from TRBV20-1 and TRBJ1-5, with D unclear. Germline assignment: CDR1 DFQATT and CDR2 SNEGSKA (reference sequence). The V and J ends lost 3 bases and 5 bases respectively, with 8 bases between them. CDR3 length equals 12 residues. Written as DNA, the CDR3 is TGCAGTGCTAGTATACCCGATCAGCCCCAGCATTTT. Its protein is CSASIPDQPQHF.

The gene calls are TRBV29-1 and TRBJ1-1; D might be TRBD1 (6 bases). Trimming took off 5 bases at V and 3 bases at J, with 19 bases between the two ends. The CDR3 extends over 15 amino acids. Germline values: CDR1 SQVTM, CDR2 ANQGSEA. The CDR3 sequence is CSVHGGARGDTEAFF. As DNA, the CDR3 is TGCAGCGTTCACGGGGGGGCCCGCGGGGACACTGAAGCTTTCTTT.

The genes are TRBV7-8 and TRBJ1-2; D gene uncertain. V was cut by 1 base and J by 8 bases, with 11 bases left in between. This CDR3 is built from 13 residues. The germline gives CDR1 SGHVS, CDR2 FQNEAQ. The CDR3 region is CASSLVGLGGYTF. CDR3 sequence (DNA): TGTGCCAGCAGCTTAGTTGGGTTGGGCGGCTACACCTTC.